Listed here are 20 T cell receptor beta chains from one sample, sequenced in a study of Graves' ophthalmopathy and Graves' hyperthyroidism. Using RNA transcripts, the TCR beta CDR3 regions were amplified. The workflow started with a first-round RT-PCR run with HTBI primers and then moved on to a second-round multiplex PCR. TCRdb reprocessed the multiplex PCR reads with MiXCR, giving one entry per CDR3 protein. The sample records 200,000 to 250,000 distinct CDR3 sequences, 20% to 25% being singletons. Specimen: peripheral blood. The receptors stem from a woman between 50 and 59 years old with Graves' ophthalmopathy.

In its sample, this clonotype was seen many times. Here the CDR3 reads CASSLTSDYEQYF. The CDR3 region has the DNA TGTGCCAGCAGCTTAACATCCGACTACGAGCAGTACTTC. This chain joins TRBV7-9 and TRBJ2-7; D call uncertain. Per germline, CDR1 SEHNR and CDR2 FQNEAQ (reference sequence). Trimming removed 2 bases at V and 3 bases at J, with 8 bases between. There are 13 residues in the CDR3. The whole variable domain, filled in from reference TRBV7-9 and TRBJ2-7, reads DTGVSQNPRHKITKRGQNVTFRCDPISEHNRLYWYRQTLGQGPEFLTYFQNEAQLEKSRLLSDRFSAERPKGSFSTLEIQRTEQGDSAMYLCASSLTSDYEQYFGPGTRLTVT.

The chain links TRBV7-2 to TRBJ1-1, with D perhaps matching TRBD1 (6 bases). Deletions cut 2 bases from V and 7 bases from J, with 17 bases between. This CDR3 comprises 15 residues. The germline gives CDR1 SGHTA, CDR2 FQGNSA. Here the CDR3 DNA reads TGTGCCAGCAGCTTACGCTGGTCAGGGGCCTATGAAGCTTTCTTT. Amino acids: CASSLRWSGAYEAFF.

This clonotype was counted ten times or more. V and J are TRBV28 and TRBJ2-7, with TRBD2 identical over 7 bases. CDR3 length: 16 amino acids. Losses at the gene ends were 4 bases for V and 5 bases for J; bases not matched to a gene: 14. CDR1 and CDR2 (germline): MDHEN, SYDVKM. In nucleotides, the CDR3 is TGTGCCAGCAGTTCCCGGCGGGGCGGGAGTAACCACGAGCAGTACTTC. Residues: CASSSRRGGSNHEQYF.

The table lists this clonotype with many counts. Here the CDR3 omits its conserved ending phenylalanine or tryptophan, so a read error is the likely source. The CDR3 is CAISGGETQYL. The CDR3 DNA follows: TGTGCCATCAGTGGCGGAGAGACCCAGTACCTC. The rearrangement links TRBV10-3 to TRBJ2-5; no firm D call. The CDR3 has 11 residues. Trimming stripped 4 bases from V and 4 bases from J, with 4 bases between. Germline CDR1 is ENHRY and CDR2 is SYGVKD.

This clonotype was seen repeatedly, ten times or more. This sequence joins TRBV20-1 and TRBJ1-6, with a weak D call TRBD1 (5 bases). The CDR3 consists of 14 residues. Germline CDR1 is DFQATT and CDR2 is SNEGSKA (reference sequence). The germline V and J ends were trimmed by 3 bases and 6 bases, with 12 bases remaining between them. CDR3 coding DNA: TGCAGTGCTAGCCGGGGCCCCCTTAATTCACCCCTCCACTTT. This translates into CSASRGPLNSPLHF.

In this sample, this clonotype turned up many times. The chain couples TRBV27 to TRBJ1-6, with 10 bases fitting TRBD1. V lost 5 bases and J lost 0; bases outside the gene matches: 13. CDR1 is MNHEY and CDR2 is SMNVEV in the germline V gene (reference sequence). This CDR3 has 20 residues. The CDR3, as DNA: TGTGCCAGCAGTCGCTACAACCCGGGACAGGGGAGCTCCTATAATTCACCCCTCCACTTT. Amino acids: CASSRYNPGQGSSYNSPLHF.

Many counts were recorded for this clonotype. The rearrangement uses TRBV12-5 and TRBJ2-5; D gene uncertain. Trimming removed 0 bases at V and 3 bases at J, with 11 bases between. The CDR3 spans 15 residues. Germline V CDR1 and CDR2: LGHNT, FRNRAP. The CDR3 DNA is TGTGCTAGTGGTTTGGTATATCTTGGGGAAGAGACCCAGTACTTC. Its protein is CASGLVYLGEETQYF.

Ten or more counts support this clonotype. The rearrangement uses TRBV9 and TRBJ2-5; 7 positions match TRBD2. CDR3 length equals 17 residues. The junction had 11 bases not matched to a gene; V was cut back by 0 bases and J by 3 bases. CDR1 SGDLS and CDR2 YYNGEE come from the germline V gene. CDR3 sequence reads: CASSVVASGGLEETQYF. The CDR3 DNA reads as TGTGCCAGCAGCGTAGTTGCTTCGGGTGGACTAGAAGAGACCCAGTACTTC. Supplemented by reference TRBV9 and TRBJ2-5, the full variable domain reads DSGVTQTPKHLITATGQRVTLRCSPRSGDLSVYWYQQSLDQGLQFLIQYYNGEERAKGNILERFSAQQFPDLHSELNLSSLELGDSALYFCASSVVASGGLEETQYFGPGTRLLVL.

With respect to this clonotype: No conserved phenylalanine or tryptophan is present at the end of the CDR3, so a read error is the likely explanation. J is TRBJ1-6 and V is TRBV19; 10 bases are shared with TRBD1. The CDR3 runs 15 residues. Germline trimming cut 5 bases from V and 10 bases from J; bases unmatched to any gene: 8. Germline V gene lookup returns CDR1 LNHDA and CDR2 SQIVND (reference sequence). Here the CDR3 DNA reads TGTGCCAGTAGTGTGACAGGGGGCTCAGAATCACCCCTCCACATT. Its protein product is CASSVTGGSESPLHI.

There are a few counts of this clonotype. The chain carries TRBV20-1 and TRBJ2-4; D may be TRBD2 (6 bases). This CDR3 is built from 12 residues. Between the trimmed V and J ends, which lost 3 bases and 7 bases, there was a span of 10 bases. The germline CDR1 and CDR2 sequences are DFQATT and SNEGSKA (reference sequence). The CDR3 reads CSASLSGNIQYF. CDR3 bases: TGCAGTGCTAGCCTAAGCGGGAACATTCAGTACTTC.

This clonotype has at least ten counts. This chain links TRBV12-3 or TRBV12-4 with TRBJ2-6, with TRBD1 as a possible D gene (5 bases). The germline V and J ends were trimmed by 2 bases and 4 bases, with 9 bases remaining between them. The length of the CDR3 is 15 residues. The CDR3 loop reads CASSLNSGGANVLTF. Written as DNA, the CDR3 is TGTGCCAGCAGTTTAAACTCAGGGGGGGCCAACGTCCTGACTTTC.

The sample holds many counts of this clonotype. The chain recombines TRBV6-5 with TRBJ1-2, with D hard to call. Germline assignment: CDR1 MNHEY and CDR2 SVGAGI. V lost 0 bases to trimming and J lost 4 bases, with 12 bases between them. There are 15 residues in the CDR3. Written as DNA, the CDR3 is TGTGCCAGCAGTTACTCGGCTGTCAGCACCTATGGCTACACCTTC. Translation gives CASSYSAVSTYGYTF.

This clonotype appeared a few times. The rearrangement links TRBV4-2 to TRBJ2-2; 14 bases are shared with TRBD2. This CDR3 spans 17 amino acids. V shed 2 bases and J 3 bases; nucleotides not matched to a gene: 2. The germline CDR1 and CDR2 sequences are LGHNA and YNFKEQ. Here the CDR3 DNA reads TGTGCCAGCAGCCAAACGACTAGCGGGAGGGACACCGGGGAGCTGTTTTTT. This encodes CASSQTTSGRDTGELFF.

This clonotype was observed many times. This chain links TRBV28 with TRBJ1-5; no firm D call. Trimming shortened V by 6 bases and J by 0 bases, and 12 bases separated the two germline ends. Germline V lookup: CDR1 MDHEN, CDR2 SYDVKM. This CDR3 spans 15 amino acids. The CDR3 nucleotides read TGTGCCAGCAGACGTGGGGTATATAGCAATCAGCCCCAGCATTTT. Translation: CASRRGVYSNQPQHF.

This clonotype appeared many times. The chain is built from TRBV27 and TRBJ1-1, with D unresolved. V lost 6 bases to trimming and J lost 1 base, with 15 bases between them. The CDR3 sequence is 15 residues long. CDR1 MNHEY and CDR2 SMNVEV come from the germline V gene (reference sequence). DNA for the CDR3: TGTGCCAGCAGCCTCTCGGCGGGAGGGAACACTGAAGCTTTCTTT. It yields the protein CASSLSAGGNTEAFF.

The genes are TRBV6-5 and TRBJ2-2; perhaps TRBD2 as D (6 bases). The length of the CDR3 is 16 residues. Trimming removed 1 base at V and 5 bases at J, with 14 bases between. Germline loops: CDR1 MNHEY, CDR2 SVGAGI. DNA of the CDR3: TGTGCCAGCAGTTACTTCGGGACTGAAGATACCGGGGAGCTGTTTTTT. The encoded protein is CASSYFGTEDTGELFF.

This rearrangement joins TRBV29-1 to TRBJ2-7; weak D call: TRBD1 (6 bases). V was pared by 0 bases and J by 2 bases, with 11 bases between. There are 14 residues in the CDR3. Germline assignment: CDR1 SQVTM and CDR2 ANQGSEA. The CDR3 DNA is TGCAGCGTTGAAGATAGACAGGAAACCTACGAGCAGTACTTC. It encodes CSVEDRQETYEQYF.

The chain joins TRBV15 to TRBJ1-2, with D possibly TRBD1 on 6 matching bases. The germline V gene has CDR1 LNHNV and CDR2 YYDKDF (reference sequence). Deletions cut 5 bases from V and 5 bases from J, with 24 bases between. This CDR3 has 17 amino acids. CDR3 coding DNA: TGTGCCACCAGCGGACAAATGGGACAATCCTGGGGGTATGGCTACACCTTC. Translating gives CATSGQMGQSWGYGYTF.

This clonotype was observed a few times. The V gene is TRBV5-1, the J gene TRBJ2-5, with no clear D. This CDR3 is 13 amino acids long. V lost 4 bases, J lost 2 bases, and 9 bases lay in between. From germline, CDR1 is SGHRS and CDR2 YFSETQ. CDR3: CASSASVQETQYF. In DNA, the CDR3 is TGCGCCAGCAGCGCCAGCGTACAAGAGACCCAGTACTTC.

This clonotype was recorded at least ten times. V gene TRBV6-1 combines with J gene TRBJ1-2; no clear D gene. V dropped 3 bases and J dropped 8 bases, with 10 bases sitting between them. Germline V gene data show CDR1 as MNHNS and CDR2 as SASEGT. The CDR3 runs 12 residues. The CDR3 sequence is CASSDNRLGYTF. CDR3 in DNA: TGTGCCAGCAGTGATAATCGATTGGGCTACACCTTC.